The 15 T cell receptor beta chains reported below all come from one sample, sequenced in a study of OX40 agonist ivuxolimab in advanced cancers. TCRdb's copy holds only in-frame clones and misses some; the assay was immunoSEQ multiplex PCR. The profile shows nearly 110,000 clones, around 90% of them singletons. The sequencing used CD4+ or CD8+ T cells sorted from blood, collected in a trial of the OX40 agonist ivuxolimab. The receptors stem from an adult with an advanced solid tumor such as melanoma, head and neck, liver or kidney cancer.

The chain is built from TRBV5-1 and TRBJ1-1; D unresolved. V shed 0 bases and J shed 4 bases, with 13 bases lying between them. CDR1 SGHRS and CDR2 YFSETQ come from the germline V gene. CDR3 size: 15 residues. CDR3 DNA sequence: TGCGCCAGCAGCTTGGAGGGTCCAGGAACCACTGAAGCTTTCTTT. It yields the protein CASSLEGPGTTEAFF. Using reference TRBV5-1 and TRBJ1-1 for the parts outside the CDR3, the full variable domain is KAGVTQTPRYLIKTRGQQVTLSCSPISGHRSVSWYQQTPGQGLQFLFEYFSETQRNKGNFPGRFSGRQFSNSRSEMNVSTLELGDSALYLCASSLEGPGTTEAFFGQGTRLTVV.

The chain uses TRBV7-3 and TRBJ2-1, with D perhaps TRBD2 (5 bases). The CDR3 extends over 16 amino acids. The V and J ends lost 5 bases and 0 bases respectively, with 14 bases between them. The V gene's germline CDR1 is SGHTA and CDR2 FQGTGA. The CDR3 reads CASSAFEGSSYNEQFF. In nucleotides, the CDR3 is TGTGCCAGCAGCGCCTTTGAAGGGAGCTCCTACAATGAGCAGTTCTTC.

The CDR3 DNA is TGTGCCAGCAGCTCCGTAGTTGGGTTAGGTACGCAGTATTTT. Translating gives CASSSVVGLGTQYF. The V gene is TRBV14, the J gene TRBJ2-3; D ambiguous. Germline CDR1 SGHDN, CDR2 FVKESK. The CDR3 runs to 14 residues. V was trimmed by 5 bases and J by 8 bases, leaving 17 bases between them.

The chain employs TRBV9 and TRBJ2-5, with 14 nucleotides matching TRBD2. The V and J ends lost 2 bases and 4 bases, in that order; junction bases with no gene match: 28. CDR3 size: 24 residues. Germline CDR1 SGDLS, CDR2 YYNGEE. The CDR3 nucleotides are TGTGCCAGCAGCGTTGAGGGAGGGGGCGTTCAGGGACTAGCGGGAGTACGAATGGGAGAGACCCAGTACTTC. Encoded protein: CASSVEGGGVQGLAGVRMGETQYF. Drawing the rest from reference TRBV9 and TRBJ2-5, the complete variable domain is DSGVTQTPKHLITATGQRVTLRCSPRSGDLSVYWYQQSLDQGLQFLIQYYNGEERAKGNILERFSAQQFPDLHSELNLSSLELGDSALYFCASSVEGGGVQGLAGVRMGETQYFGPGTRLLVL.

The genes are TRBV28 and TRBJ2-1; D remains unclear. Germline V gene sequence: CDR1 MDHEN, CDR2 SYDVKM. This CDR3 is 12 amino acids long. Trimming left V 7 bases short and J 2 bases short, with 6 bases between. For the CDR3, the DNA is TGTGCCAGCACCAACACCTACAATGAGCAGTTCTTC. Its translation: CASTNTYNEQFF. Complete variable domain (other parts from reference TRBV28 and TRBJ2-1): DVKVTQSSRYLVKRTGEKVFLECVQDMDHENMFWYRQDPGLGLRLIYFSYDVKMKEKGDIPEGYSVSREKKERFSLILESASTNQTSMYLCASTNTYNEQFFGPGTRLTVL.

V is TRBV7-9 and J is TRBJ2-3, with 10 positions matching TRBD2. V trimming: 4 bases; J trimming: 7 bases; junction bases outside the gene matches: 5. In germline, CDR1 is SEHNR, CDR2 FQNEAQ (reference sequence). This CDR3 contains 14 residues. The CDR3 region has the DNA TGTGCCAGCAGCTCTAGCGGGAGTGGGAATACGCAGTATTTT. Translating it yields CASSSSGSGNTQYF.

This clone was picked up one time. This chain uses TRBV5-1 with TRBJ2-7; unclear D gene. V lost 5 bases to trimming and J lost 0 bases, with 12 bases between them. The CDR3 consists of 14 residues. Germline V lookup: CDR1 SGHRS, CDR2 YFSETQ. The CDR3 reads CASRREISSYEQYF. In DNA form, the CDR3 reads TGCGCCAGCAGGCGAGAGATTAGCTCCTACGAGCAGTACTTC.

The CDR3 nucleotides read TGTGCCAGCAGTGACTCCCGGGACGCATTTTTCCAAGAGACCCAGTACTTC. It specifies CASSDSRDAFFQETQYF. J is TRBJ2-5 and V is TRBV2; D is possibly TRBD1 or TRBD2 (5 bases each). The CDR3 spans 17 residues. From germline, CDR1 is SNHLY and CDR2 FYNNEI. The germline V and J ends were trimmed by 3 bases and 1 base, with 18 bases remaining between them. The whole variable domain, remainder taken from reference TRBV2 and TRBJ2-5, is EPEVTQTPSHQVTQMGQEVILRCVPISNHLYFYWYRQILGQKVEFLVSFYNNEISEKSEIFDDQFSVERPDGSNFTLKIRSTKLEDSAMYFCASSDSRDAFFQETQYFGPGTRLLVL.

The chain couples TRBV7-2 to TRBJ2-1; 9 bases agree with TRBD1. The V segment lost 4 bases and the J segment 6 bases; nucleotides outside the gene matches: 13. Germline V lookup: CDR1 SGHTA, CDR2 FQGNSA. The CDR3 runs to 17 residues. The CDR3 DNA sequence: TGTGCCAGCAGCTCTAGGGGCGGGACAGGGAGTGGCAATGAGCAGTTCTTC. Residues: CASSSRGGTGSGNEQFF.

The chain employs TRBV28 and TRBJ2-3, with D possibly matching TRBD2 (5 bases). The CDR3 covers 14 residues. Germline lookup yields CDR1 MDHEN and CDR2 SYDVKM. V shed 6 bases and J shed 6 bases, with 16 bases lying between them. This CDR3 is CASSPNEGRDTQYF. The CDR3 region has the DNA TGTGCCAGCAGCCCCAATGAGGGTCGGGATACGCAGTATTTT.

This chain uses TRBV6-1 with TRBJ1-1, with no clear D. There are 15 residues in the CDR3. Germline V CDR1 and CDR2: MNHNS, SASEGT. V was cut by 6 bases and J by 1 base, with 15 bases left in between. CDR3 residues: CASRPTLSANTEAFF. CDR3 in DNA: TGTGCCAGCAGACCAACACTTTCGGCGAACACTGAAGCTTTCTTT.

The V call is TRBV7-9, the J call TRBJ1-1, with a possible D match to TRBD1 (5 bases). The CDR3 is 14 residues long. CDR1 and CDR2 from the germline V gene are SEHNR and FQNEAQ (reference sequence). The V gene lost 5 bases and the J gene lost 10 bases, with 20 bases spanning the gap. CDR3 loop: CASSQPGLQGGAFF. In DNA, the CDR3 is TGTGCCAGCAGCCAACCGGGACTCCAAGGAGGAGCTTTCTTT.

The chain combines TRBV5-1 with TRBJ2-1; D is unresolved. Looked up from germline, CDR1 is SGHRS and CDR2 is YFSETQ. The CDR3 contains 14 residues. Trimming took off 0 bases at V and 8 bases at J, with 12 bases between the two ends. Here the CDR3 reads CASSLVGEVDEQFF. The CDR3 bases are TGCGCCAGCAGCTTGGTCGGAGAGGTCGATGAGCAGTTCTTC.

The chain uses TRBV5-5 and TRBJ2-1, with D possibly being TRBD2 (5 bases). The CDR3 is 13 amino acids. V lost 5 bases and J 3 bases, leaving 9 bases between the germline ends. Germline CDR1 and CDR2: SGHKS and YYEKEE (reference sequence). The CDR3 region has the DNA TGTGCCAGCAGGTATGACTACTACAATGAGCAGTTCTTC. It specifies CASRYDYYNEQFF.

The chain recombines TRBV28 with TRBJ2-7; D could derive from TRBD1 or TRBD2 (5 bases each). The germline CDR1 and CDR2 sequences are MDHEN and SYDVKM. This CDR3 is built from 14 residues. V shed 5 bases and J shed 6 bases, with 17 bases lying between them. The CDR3 is CASSPRDGMREQYF. CDR3 in DNA: TGTGCCAGCAGTCCTAGGGACGGGATGCGCGAGCAGTACTTC. Together with reference TRBV28 and TRBJ2-7, the CDR3 gives the full variable domain: DVKVTQSSRYLVKRTGEKVFLECVQDMDHENMFWYRQDPGLGLRLIYFSYDVKMKEKGDIPEGYSVSREKKERFSLILESASTNQTSMYLCASSPRDGMREQYFGPGTRLTVT.